A single sample is the source of the 5 T cell receptor beta chains below, sequenced in a study of OX40 agonist ivuxolimab in advanced cancers. Here immunoSEQ multiplex PCR was the method, and the copy in TCRdb shows in-frame clones only, minus some. The sample holds 75,000 to 100,000 clones, roughly 85% seen once. The sample here was CD4+ or CD8+ T cells sorted from blood, taken in a trial of the OX40 agonist ivuxolimab. The receptors derive from an adult with an advanced solid tumor such as melanoma, head and neck, liver or kidney cancer.

This clone was seen only once. V and J are TRBV19 and TRBJ2-5; TRBD2 might be the D (6 bases). Trimming left V 5 bases short and J 2 bases short, with 15 bases between. CDR3 length equals 15 residues. Germline CDR1 is LNHDA and CDR2 is SQIVND (reference sequence). As DNA, the CDR3 is TGTGCCAGTAGTTATAGTGGGGAGGCACAAGAGACCCAGTACTTC. It translates to CASSYSGEAQETQYF.

The chain links TRBV5-8 to TRBJ2-1, with D tentatively TRBD1 or TRBD2 (6 bases each). The CDR3 runs to 15 residues. V dropped 2 bases and J dropped 2 bases, with 11 bases sitting between them. From germline, CDR1 is SGHTS and CDR2 YDEGEE. Here the CDR3 DNA reads TGTGCCAGCAGCTTAGGGGGGAGCCCCTACAATGAGCAGTTCTTC. Residues: CASSLGGSPYNEQFF.

The chain combines TRBV6-5 with TRBJ2-1; D may correspond to TRBD1 or TRBD2 (5 bases each). Between the trimmed V and J ends, which lost 2 bases and 3 bases, there was a span of 11 bases. This CDR3 spans 15 amino acids. Germline loops: CDR1 MNHEY, CDR2 SVGAGI. DNA for the CDR3: TGTGCCAGCAGTTACAAATCAGGGAGCTACAATGAGCAGTTCTTC. This translates into CASSYKSGSYNEQFF.

This chain uses TRBV5-4 with TRBJ2-7; possible D gene TRBD1, 6 bases. CDR3 size: 15 residues. In germline, CDR1 is SGHNT, CDR2 YYREEE (reference sequence). V was trimmed by 0 bases and J by 1 base, leaving 11 bases between them. For the CDR3, the DNA is TGTGCCAGCAGCTTGGACACTACAGGGTCCTACGAGCAGTACTTC. Amino acid sequence: CASSLDTTGSYEQYF.

The genes are TRBV4-3 and TRBJ1-2, with 10 bases lining up with TRBD1. CDR3 length equals 15 residues. The V gene end was trimmed by 0 bases and the J gene end by 6 bases; junction bases not matched to a gene: 4. CDR1 is LGHNA, CDR2 YSLEER, per germline. Here the CDR3 DNA reads TGCGCCAGCAGCCAAGATCGAGGGACAGGGGATGGCTACACCTTC. It translates to CASSQDRGTGDGYTF.